A single T cell receptor (beta chain) is shown here with its context. It has no known antigen specificity. Base qualities are not provided; no much larger clone lies one nucleotide away. The trial excluded patients who had a history of autoimmune disease or who were on systemic immunosuppression. Peripheral blood for TCR sequencing was drawn from every dose cohort at baseline, at cycle 4 day 1 and at cycle 7 day 1. Samples were obtained from an open-label, multicenter, first-in-human phase I dose-escalation trial of ivuxolimab. Adults with locally advanced or metastatic head and neck squamous cell, hepatocellular, melanoma or renal cell carcinoma were enrolled in the trial. CD4+ and CD8+ T cells were sorted separately from peripheral blood before TCR sequencing. To sequence the TCRbeta CDR3 region, genomic DNA was isolated from the sorted cells. TCRbeta CDR3 regions were sequenced using the immunoSEQ Assay. TCRdb obtained this table from immuneACCESS and retained in-frame rearrangements with V and J assigned. These tables miss some clones; where compared with another copy, unresolved V genes account for less than half of the shortfall, and the remainder is unexplained. Counted in this sample were about 77,000 clones; roughly nine tenths of them appeared once. Together, the top ten hold less than 3% of the sample.

This entry is derived from a study of OX40 agonist ivuxolimab in advanced cancers. General notes on the study: The costimulatory receptor OX40 (CD134) was targeted by ivuxolimab, a fully human IgG2 agonistic monoclonal antibody. Among the roughly 50 dose-escalation patients, around 20 had hepatocellular carcinoma, approximately 15 melanoma, 9 renal cell carcinoma and 9 head and neck cancer. The purpose of peripheral TCRbeta sequencing was to test whether ivuxolimab changed TCR sequence diversity and led to clonal T-cell expansion. In the dose-escalation cohort, 82.7% of patients were male, and the mean age was approximately 64 years, with a range of roughly 23 to 85. Partial responses occurred in three dose-escalation patients: two with cutaneous melanoma and one with hepatocellular carcinoma. The paper covers the monotherapy dose-escalation part of the phase I ivuxolimab trial, which included N of about 50 patients. Intravenous ivuxolimab was administered to patients every 2 weeks at six dose levels: 0.01, 0.1, 0.3, 1.5, 3 and 10 mg/kg. Prior anti-PD-1, anti-PD-L1 or anti-CTLA-4 therapy was permitted, and checkpoint inhibitors had been received by roughly 40% of dose-escalation patients. Broad study findings and their caveats: After ivuxolimab, more expanded clones were found on average in CD8+ T cells than in CD4+ T cells. Partial responders in the 0.1-3.0 mg/kg groups had among the lowest normalized peripheral clonal expansion, especially among CD8+ T cells. Low levels of normalized T-cell clonal expansion were also seen in some patients who did not respond. At doses of 0.1 to 3.0 mg/kg, clonal expansion of both CD4+ and CD8+ T cells in blood was seen between baseline and week 6. Antigen specificity was not determined for the clonally expanded peripheral T cells.

The CDR3 spans 14 residues, from the cysteine through the phenylalanine. The retained sequence is limited to the CDR3, 42 bases, with the frame set at the first base. V is pared back by 3 bases and J by 2 bases, with 9 bases lying between the germline termini. The germline V gene specifies MNHEY as CDR1 and SVGAGI as CDR2. The clonotype was recovered from an adult with an advanced solid tumor such as melanoma, head and neck, liver or kidney cancer. Sequenced here: CD4+ or CD8+ T cells sorted from blood, sampled in a trial of the OX40 agonist ivuxolimab. The rearranged segments are TRBV6-5 and TRBJ2-3, with a weak D call of TRBD1 (6 bases match). The CDR3 region: CASSYRGYTDTQYF. The DNA sequence is TGTGCCAGCAGTTATAGGGGGTACACAGATACGCAGTATTTT.